This passage covers 24 T cell receptor beta chains from one sample sequenced in a study of blood T cell repertoires in COVID-19. Assay: immunoSEQ multiplex PCR; the TCRdb copy retains only in-frame clones and omits some. The sample lists fewer than 200,000 clones; 60% to 80% were seen once. Source material: PBMCs or T cells enriched from blood (not recorded which). These receptors were obtained from a woman in her 50s who had recovered from COVID-19.

The rearrangement links TRBV5-1 to TRBJ1-2; perhaps TRBD1 as D (5 bases). V gave up 0 bases and J gave up 14 bases, with 23 bases separating them. Germline V gene sequence: CDR1 SGHRS, CDR2 YFSETQ. CDR3 size: 15 residues. CDR3 amino acids: CASSLDEGGALHKTF. The CDR3 DNA follows: TGCGCCAGCAGCTTGGACGAGGGAGGGGCGCTCCATAAGACCTTC.

The chain is built from TRBV6-5 and TRBJ2-5; weak D call: TRBD2 (7 bases). V lost 7 bases to trimming and J lost 2 bases, with 17 bases between them. This CDR3 has 15 residues. Germline V CDR1 and CDR2: MNHEY, SVGAGI. The CDR3 protein is CASTGGGGVQETQYF. The DNA of the CDR3 is TGTGCCAGCACCGGAGGGGGAGGGGTACAAGAGACCCAGTACTTC.

The V and J genes are TRBV18 and TRBJ2-3; D possibly corresponds to TRBD2 (6 bases). Trimming left V 0 bases short and J 7 bases short, with 11 bases between. Germline values: CDR1 KGHSH, CDR2 LQKENI. CDR3 length: 14 residues. The CDR3 DNA reads as TGTGCCAGCTCACCACCGGCACGGGACTATACGCAGTATTTT. It is translated as CASSPPARDYTQYF.

The genes are TRBV28 and TRBJ2-7, with D possibly TRBD1 on 5 matching bases. Trimming left V 7 bases short and J 2 bases short, with 12 bases between. The CDR3 contains 13 residues. The germline V gene encodes CDR1 MDHEN and CDR2 SYDVKM. The CDR3 nucleotides read TGTGCCAGCACCTCCGGACAAGCCTACGAGCAGTACTTC. Translated, it gives CASTSGQAYEQYF.

V gene TRBV2 combines with J gene TRBJ2-2, with 14 bases identical to TRBD2. Germline-derived CDR1 and CDR2 are SNHLY and FYNNEI. The V and J ends lost 9 bases and 7 bases, in that order; junction bases with no gene match: 7. The CDR3 is 15 residues long. CDR3 residues: CASGLAGGVVGELFF. For the CDR3, the DNA is TGTGCCAGTGGACTAGCGGGAGGAGTGGTCGGGGAGCTGTTTTTT.

The V gene is TRBV19, the J gene TRBJ2-4; 7 positions match TRBD2. The CDR3 length is 11 residues. Looked up from germline, CDR1 is LNHDA and CDR2 is SQIVND (reference sequence). The V segment lost 9 bases and the J segment 6 bases; nucleotides outside the gene matches: 2. The CDR3 reads CASERGNIQYF. The CDR3 nucleotides are TGTGCCAGCGAGCGGGGAAACATTCAGTACTTC.

The rearrangement joins TRBV11-2 to TRBJ2-3; D gene unclear. The germline V gene encodes CDR1 SGHAT and CDR2 FQNNGV. The V gene lost 4 bases and the J gene lost 1 base, with 9 bases spanning the gap. The length of the CDR3 is 14 residues. The CDR3 nucleotides read TGTGCCAGCAGCTCCCAGTACGGCACAGATACGCAGTATTTT. This encodes CASSSQYGTDTQYF.

J is TRBJ1-3 and V is TRBV6-5; a weak D match, TRBD1 (6 bases). Between the trimmed V and J ends, which lost 7 bases and 2 bases, there was a span of 15 bases. This CDR3 has 15 amino acids. Germline V gene sequence: CDR1 MNHEY, CDR2 SVGAGI. The CDR3 DNA is TGTGCCAGCACCAATGACCGGACAGCTGGAAACACCATATATTTT. Translating it yields CASTNDRTAGNTIYF.

The table lists this clone with a few counts. Here the CDR3 DNA reads TGTGCCAGCCGGAGGGGAGATGCTGGAAACACCATATATTTT. Encoded protein: CASRRGDAGNTIYF. The chain uses TRBV19 and TRBJ1-3; the D gene is possibly TRBD1 (5 bases). CDR1 LNHDA and CDR2 SQIVND come from the germline V gene (reference sequence). V lost 9 bases and J lost 2, with 14 bases in between. The CDR3 contains 14 residues.

The chain is built from TRBV4-2 and TRBJ2-2, with 9 positions matching TRBD2. The CDR3 contains 18 residues. CDR1 and CDR2 (germline): LGHNA, YNFKEQ. Germline trimming cut 2 bases from V and 1 base from J; bases unmatched to any gene: 8. CDR3 DNA: TGTGCCAGCAGCCAATGGGGCTCTAGCGGGAAGAACACCGGGGAGCTGTTTTTT. It codes for CASSQWGSSGKNTGELFF.

This clone is labeled as medium-sized. The chain recombines TRBV11-2 with TRBJ2-1; no definite D call. The CDR3 runs 15 residues. The germline V and J ends were trimmed by 2 bases and 0 bases, with 8 bases remaining between them. Germline CDR1 is SGHAT and CDR2 is FQNNGV. The CDR3 DNA sequence: TGTGCCAGCAGCTTAATGAGATCCTCCTACAATGAGCAGTTCTTC. This encodes CASSLMRSSYNEQFF. The whole variable domain, remainder taken from reference TRBV11-2 and TRBJ2-1, is EAGVAQSPRYKIIEKRQSVAFWCNPISGHATLYWYQQILGQGPKLLIQFQNNGVVDDSQLPKDRFSAERLKGVDSTLKIQPAKLEDSAVYLCASSLMRSSYNEQFFGPGTRLTVL.

V is TRBV7-9 and J is TRBJ2-5, with D perhaps TRBD2 (5 bases). This CDR3 is 13 amino acids long. With 10 bases removed from V and 2 bases from J, the gap between germline ends came to 14 bases. Germline loops: CDR1 SEHNR, CDR2 FQNEAQ (reference sequence). This chain's CDR3 is CATLPSGQETQYF. The CDR3, as DNA: TGTGCCACCCTCCCCTCGGGGCAAGAGACCCAGTACTTC.

This chain links TRBV23-1 with TRBJ2-2; D is unresolved. TRBV23-1 is an ORF, and what it does is uncertain. The CDR3 has 15 amino acids. Trimming took 3 bases from V and 5 from J, leaving 13 bases between them. The CDR3 sequence: CASSHTHLKTGELFF. Written as DNA, the CDR3 is TGCGCCAGCAGTCACACCCACTTGAAGACCGGGGAGCTGTTTTTT.

The rearrangement joins TRBV5-1 to TRBJ1-1; D is unclear. Germline V gene data show CDR1 as SGHRS and CDR2 as YFSETQ. Trimming took 4 bases from V and 1 from J, leaving 8 bases between them. The CDR3 contains 13 residues. The CDR3 region has the DNA TGCGCCAGCAGCCTAGGAGGGAACACTGAAGCTTTCTTT. Its protein is CASSLGGNTEAFF.

The chain carries TRBV12-2 and TRBJ1-2. TRBV12-2 is recorded as a pseudogene. This CDR3 is built from 16 residues. The CDR3 reads CASRLAQLEATHGYTF. Written as DNA, the CDR3 is TGTGCAAGTCGCTTAGCCCAGCTGGAGGCAACCCATGGCTACACCTTC.

This clone was seen more than once but under ten times. The chain combines TRBV18 with TRBJ1-3; 8 bases are shared with TRBD1. The trim removed 3 bases at V and 0 bases at J, leaving 4 bases unmatched. The CDR3 is made up of 16 amino acids. Germline lookup yields CDR1 KGHSH and CDR2 LQKENI. The CDR3: CASSPGQGYSGNTIYF. CDR3 nucleotides: TGTGCCAGCTCACCTGGACAGGGATACTCTGGAAACACCATATATTTT.

The rearrangement uses TRBV27 and TRBJ2-6; TRBD1 might be the D (6 bases). Trimming cost V 4 bases and J 7 bases, with 23 bases left between them. Per the germline V gene, CDR1 is MNHEY and CDR2 is SMNVEV (reference sequence). The CDR3 is 18 amino acids. The chain's CDR3 is CASSSPRQAKGVANVLTF. The CDR3 bases are TGTGCCAGCAGTTCCCCTCGACAGGCGAAAGGTGTAGCCAACGTCCTGACTTTC. The whole variable domain, filled in from reference TRBV27 and TRBJ2-6, reads EAQVTQNPRYLITVTGKKLTVTCSQNMNHEYMSWYRQDPGLGLRQIYYSMNVEVTDKGDVPEGYKVSRKEKRNFPLILESPSPNQTSLYFCASSSPRQAKGVANVLTFGAGSRLTVL.

This clone was detected many times. The rearrangement joins TRBV5-6 to TRBJ2-7; 7 nucleotides align to TRBD2. In germline, CDR1 is SGHDT, CDR2 YYEEEE. V lost 2 bases to trimming and J lost 4 bases; unmatched junction nucleotides: 6. The CDR3 consists of 14 residues. The CDR3 protein is CASSFGTTSYEQYF. The CDR3 DNA follows: TGTGCCAGCAGCTTCGGGACTACATCATACGAGCAGTACTTC. Supplemented by reference TRBV5-6 and TRBJ2-7, the full variable domain reads DAGVTQSPTHLIKTRGQQVTLRCSPKSGHDTVSWYQQALGQGPQFIFQYYEEEERQRGNFPDRFSGHQFPNYSSELNVNALLLGDSALYLCASSFGTTSYEQYFGPGTRLTVT.

The chain combines TRBV3-1 (or the pseudogene TRBV3-2) with TRBJ1-4; 7 nucleotides match TRBD1. This CDR3 has 15 amino acids. J was trimmed by 0 bases and V by 4 bases; bases with no gene match: 2. Germline CDR1 is LGHDT and CDR2 is YNNKEL (reference sequence). CDR3 nucleotides: TGTGCCAGCAGCCCAGGGGGGACAACTAATGAAAAACTGTTTTTT. Translation: CASSPGGTTNEKLFF.

This clone was seen repeatedly, ten times or more. The chain employs TRBV30 and TRBJ2-5; 8 bases map to TRBD2. Germline-derived CDR1 and CDR2 are GTSNPN and SVGIG (reference sequence). J gave up 2 bases and V 5 bases, and 10 bases lay outside the gene matches. CDR3 size: 15 residues. The CDR3 spells CAWGREARSQETQYF. The CDR3 nucleotides are TGTGCCTGGGGGCGGGAGGCCCGCTCGCAAGAGACCCAGTACTTC.

The chain employs TRBV29-1 and TRBJ2-1; 8 bases are a match to TRBD2. J lost 7 bases, V lost 3 bases, and 5 bases had no gene match. CDR3 length equals 13 residues. Germline CDR1 reads SQVTM; CDR2 reads ANQGSEA. Here the CDR3 DNA reads TGCAGCGTTGAGCGGACTAGCTTAAATGAGCAGTTCTTC. Translating it yields CSVERTSLNEQFF.

The chain links TRBV7-9 to TRBJ1-1; D unresolved. The V end was cut by 1 base, the J end by 1 base, with 7 bases between. CDR1 is SEHNR and CDR2 is FQNEAQ in the germline V gene (reference sequence). There are 14 residues in the CDR3. The CDR3: CASSLVYRNTEAFF. The CDR3, as DNA: TGTGCCAGCAGCTTAGTTTACAGGAACACTGAAGCTTTCTTT.

This clone has a handful of counts. This chain joins TRBV29-1 and TRBJ2-3; TRBD2 matches 9 bases. With 4 bases clipped from V and 7 bases from J, the junction kept 21 bases outside the gene matches. Germline V CDR1 and CDR2: SQVTM, ANQGSEA. The CDR3 covers 18 residues. The CDR3 DNA follows: TGCAGCGTTGTAAGACCGAAATCTAGCGGGATCTTGAGAAATACGCAGTATTTT. Translation gives CSVVRPKSSGILRNTQYF.

This chain connects TRBV29-1 to TRBJ2-5; 16 bases line up with TRBD2. The CDR3 has 16 residues. Germline loops: CDR1 SQVTM, CDR2 ANQGSEA. With V trimmed by 6 bases and J by 4 bases, 8 bases remained unmatched. In nucleotides, the CDR3 is TGCAGCGTACCACCCGGGACTAGCGGGAGGGGAGAGACCCAGTACTTC. It translates to CSVPPGTSGRGETQYF.